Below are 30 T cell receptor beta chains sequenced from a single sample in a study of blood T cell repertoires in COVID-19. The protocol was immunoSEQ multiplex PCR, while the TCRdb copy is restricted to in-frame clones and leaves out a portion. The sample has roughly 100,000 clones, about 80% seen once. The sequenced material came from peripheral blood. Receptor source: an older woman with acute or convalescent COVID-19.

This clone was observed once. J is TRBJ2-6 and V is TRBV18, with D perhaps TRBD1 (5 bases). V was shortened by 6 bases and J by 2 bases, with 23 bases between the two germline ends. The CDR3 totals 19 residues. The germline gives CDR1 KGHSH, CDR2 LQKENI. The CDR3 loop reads CASSLLNRAGNAGANVLTF. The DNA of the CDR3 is TGTGCCAGCTCCCTCCTAAATCGTGCAGGGAATGCTGGGGCCAACGTCCTGACTTTC.

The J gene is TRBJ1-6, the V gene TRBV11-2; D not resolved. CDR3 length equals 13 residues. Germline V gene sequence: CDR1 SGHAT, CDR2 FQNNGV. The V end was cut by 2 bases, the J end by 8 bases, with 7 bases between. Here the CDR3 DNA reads TGTGCCAGCAGCTTAAAGAGGGATTCACCCCTCCACTTT. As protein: CASSLKRDSPLHF.

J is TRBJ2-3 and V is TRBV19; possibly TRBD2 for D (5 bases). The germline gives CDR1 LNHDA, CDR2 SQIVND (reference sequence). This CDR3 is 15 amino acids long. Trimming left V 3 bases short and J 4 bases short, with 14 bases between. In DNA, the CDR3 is TGTGCCAGTAGTATCATGCCGGGGATCTCAGATACGCAGTATTTT. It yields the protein CASSIMPGISDTQYF.

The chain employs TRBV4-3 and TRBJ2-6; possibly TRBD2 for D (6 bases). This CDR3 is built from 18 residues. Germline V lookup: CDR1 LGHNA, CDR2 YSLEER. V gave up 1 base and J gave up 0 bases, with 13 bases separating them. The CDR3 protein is CASSQGVGGTSGANVLTF. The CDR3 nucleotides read TGCGCCAGCAGCCAAGGCGTCGGAGGGACCTCTGGGGCCAACGTCCTGACTTTC.

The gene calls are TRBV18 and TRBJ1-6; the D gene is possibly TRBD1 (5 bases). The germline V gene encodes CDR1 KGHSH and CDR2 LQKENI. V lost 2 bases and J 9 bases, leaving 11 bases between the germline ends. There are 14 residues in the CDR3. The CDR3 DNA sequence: TGTGCCAGCTCACCATCAGGGAAGGGTTCACCCCTCCACTTT. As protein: CASSPSGKGSPLHF.

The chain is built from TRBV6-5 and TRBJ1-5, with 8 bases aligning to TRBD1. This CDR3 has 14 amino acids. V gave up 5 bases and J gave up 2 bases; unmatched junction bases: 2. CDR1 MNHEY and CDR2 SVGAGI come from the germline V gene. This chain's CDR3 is CASSPQGGNQPQHF. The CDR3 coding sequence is TGTGCCAGCAGTCCACAGGGGGGCAATCAGCCCCAGCATTTT.

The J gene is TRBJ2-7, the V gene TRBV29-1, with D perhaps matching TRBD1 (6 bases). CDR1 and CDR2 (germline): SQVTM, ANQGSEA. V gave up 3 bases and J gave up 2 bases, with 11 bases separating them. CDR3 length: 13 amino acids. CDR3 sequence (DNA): TGCAGCGTTGAGGGTGACAGGCCCTACGAGCAGTACTTC. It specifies CSVEGDRPYEQYF.

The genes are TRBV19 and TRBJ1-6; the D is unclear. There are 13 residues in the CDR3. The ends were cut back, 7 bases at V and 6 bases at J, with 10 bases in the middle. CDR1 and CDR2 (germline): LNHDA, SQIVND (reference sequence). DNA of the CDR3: TGTGCCAGTACCTTGCAGGTTAATTCACCCCTCCACTTT. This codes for CASTLQVNSPLHF.

The DNA of the CDR3 is TGTGCCAGTAGACACAGGGGTGGGGACACTGAAGCTTTCTTT. Protein sequence: CASRHRGGDTEAFF. This chain joins TRBV19 and TRBJ1-1; 7 bases are shared with TRBD1. Germline values: CDR1 LNHDA, CDR2 SQIVND (reference sequence). CDR3 length equals 14 residues. With 6 bases clipped from V and 3 bases from J, the junction kept 7 bases outside the gene matches.

Written as DNA, the CDR3 is TGTGCCAGCAGCTTGTACGGAGGAGACTATGGCTACACCTTC. Translation: CASSLYGGDYGYTF. The chain is built from TRBV5-8 and TRBJ1-2, with unresolved D. The germline CDR1 and CDR2 sequences are SGHTS and YDEGEE. This CDR3 has 14 amino acids. V was clipped by 1 base and J by 3 bases, with 10 bases between them.

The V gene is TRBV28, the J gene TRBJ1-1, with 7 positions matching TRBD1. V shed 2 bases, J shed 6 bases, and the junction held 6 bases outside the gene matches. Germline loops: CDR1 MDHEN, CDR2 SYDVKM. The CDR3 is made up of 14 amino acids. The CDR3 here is CASSLDRATSEAFF. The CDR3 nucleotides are TGTGCCAGCAGTTTAGACAGGGCGACGTCTGAAGCTTTCTTT.

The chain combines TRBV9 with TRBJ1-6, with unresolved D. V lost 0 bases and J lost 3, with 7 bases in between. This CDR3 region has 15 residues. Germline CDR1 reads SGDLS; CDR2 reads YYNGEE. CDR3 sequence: CASSVGNSYNSPLHF. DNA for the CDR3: TGTGCCAGCAGCGTAGGTAACAGCTATAATTCACCCCTCCACTTT.

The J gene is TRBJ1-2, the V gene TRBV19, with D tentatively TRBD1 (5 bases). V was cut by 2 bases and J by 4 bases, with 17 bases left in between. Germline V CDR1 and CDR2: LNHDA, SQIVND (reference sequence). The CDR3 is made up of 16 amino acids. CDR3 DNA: TGTGCCAGTAGTATATCGGGTTCCCTGGGGCGCTATGGCTACACCTTC. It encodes CASSISGSLGRYGYTF.

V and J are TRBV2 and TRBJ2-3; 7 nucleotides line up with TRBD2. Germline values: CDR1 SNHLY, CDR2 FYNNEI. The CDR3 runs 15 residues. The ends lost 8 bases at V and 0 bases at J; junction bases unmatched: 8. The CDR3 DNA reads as TGTGCCAGCCAAGCGGGACTCCTAAGCACAGATACGCAGTATTTT. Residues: CASQAGLLSTDTQYF.

DNA for the CDR3: TGTGCCAGCAGCCCCCGACTAGCGGGGGGGAATGAGCAGTTCTTC. Translating gives CASSPRLAGGNEQFF. The J gene is TRBJ2-1, the V gene TRBV11-2; TRBD2 agrees at 14 bases. Germline CDR1 SGHAT, CDR2 FQNNGV. The trim removed 5 bases at V and 7 bases at J, leaving 4 bases unmatched. This CDR3 has 15 residues.

CDR3 nucleotides: TGTGCCAGCAGTGAAGGGGTACTAGGCACTGAAGCTTTCTTT. It is translated as CASSEGVLGTEAFF. The J gene is TRBJ1-1, the V gene TRBV2; D is uncertain. Germline V lookup: CDR1 SNHLY, CDR2 FYNNEI. This CDR3 has 14 residues. Trimming removed 1 base at V and 4 bases at J, with 10 bases between.

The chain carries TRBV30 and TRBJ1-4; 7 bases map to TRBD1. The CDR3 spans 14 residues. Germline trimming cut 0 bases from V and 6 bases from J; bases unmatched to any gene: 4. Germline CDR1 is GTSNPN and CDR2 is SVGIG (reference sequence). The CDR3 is CAWSVKGAHEKLFF. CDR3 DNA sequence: TGTGCCTGGAGTGTAAAGGGGGCGCATGAAAAACTGTTTTTT.

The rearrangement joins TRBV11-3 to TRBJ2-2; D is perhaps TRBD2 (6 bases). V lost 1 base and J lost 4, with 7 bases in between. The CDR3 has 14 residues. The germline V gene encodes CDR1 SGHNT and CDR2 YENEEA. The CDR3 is CASSLGGVTGELFF. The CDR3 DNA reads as TGTGCCAGCAGCTTAGGCGGGGTCACCGGGGAGCTGTTTTTT.

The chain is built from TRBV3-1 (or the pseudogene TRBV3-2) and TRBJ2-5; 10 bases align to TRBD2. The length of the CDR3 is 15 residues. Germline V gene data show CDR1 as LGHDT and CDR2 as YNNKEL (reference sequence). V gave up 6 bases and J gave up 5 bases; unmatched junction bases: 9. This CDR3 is CASSPSGGASETQYF. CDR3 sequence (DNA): TGTGCCAGCAGTCCCAGCGGGGGGGCCAGCGAGACCCAGTACTTC.

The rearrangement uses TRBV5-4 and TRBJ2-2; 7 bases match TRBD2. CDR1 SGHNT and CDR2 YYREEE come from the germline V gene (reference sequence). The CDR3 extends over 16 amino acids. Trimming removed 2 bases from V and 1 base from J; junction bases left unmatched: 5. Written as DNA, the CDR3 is TGTGCCAGCAGCTTCAGACTAGCCGTGAACACCGGGGAGCTGTTTTTT. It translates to CASSFRLAVNTGELFF.

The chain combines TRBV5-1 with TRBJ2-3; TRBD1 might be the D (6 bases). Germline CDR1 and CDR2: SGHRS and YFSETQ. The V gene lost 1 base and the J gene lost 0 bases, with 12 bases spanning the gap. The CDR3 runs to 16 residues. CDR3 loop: CASSLWGPDSTDTQYF. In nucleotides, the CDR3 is TGCGCCAGCAGCTTGTGGGGGCCCGATAGCACAGATACGCAGTATTTT.

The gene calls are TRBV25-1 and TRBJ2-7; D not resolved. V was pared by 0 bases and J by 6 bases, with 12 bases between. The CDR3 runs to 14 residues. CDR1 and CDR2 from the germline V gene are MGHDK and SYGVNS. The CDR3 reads CASSEYARFGEQYF. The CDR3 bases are TGTGCCAGCAGTGAATATGCGAGGTTCGGCGAGCAGTACTTC.

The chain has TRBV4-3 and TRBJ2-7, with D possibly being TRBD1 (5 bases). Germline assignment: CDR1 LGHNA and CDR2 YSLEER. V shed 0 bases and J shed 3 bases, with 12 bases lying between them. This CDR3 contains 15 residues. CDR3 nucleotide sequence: TGCGCCAGCAGCCAAGATTTGTCGACAGACTACGAGCAGTACTTC. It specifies CASSQDLSTDYEQYF.

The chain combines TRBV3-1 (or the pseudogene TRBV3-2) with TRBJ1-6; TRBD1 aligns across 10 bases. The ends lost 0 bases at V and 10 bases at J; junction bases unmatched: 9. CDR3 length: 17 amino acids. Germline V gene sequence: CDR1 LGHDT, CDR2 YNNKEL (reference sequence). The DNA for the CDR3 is TGTGCCAGCAGCCAAGATAGGGGGGACAGGGGTAGGTCACCCCTCCACTTT. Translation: CASSQDRGDRGRSPLHF.

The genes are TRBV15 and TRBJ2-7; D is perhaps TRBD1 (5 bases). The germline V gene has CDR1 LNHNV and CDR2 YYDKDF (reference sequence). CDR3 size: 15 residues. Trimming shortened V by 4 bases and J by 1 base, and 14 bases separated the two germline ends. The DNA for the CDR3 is TGTGCCACCAGCATTGGGCAGGGTGGGTCCTACGAGCAGTACTTC. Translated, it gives CATSIGQGGSYEQYF.

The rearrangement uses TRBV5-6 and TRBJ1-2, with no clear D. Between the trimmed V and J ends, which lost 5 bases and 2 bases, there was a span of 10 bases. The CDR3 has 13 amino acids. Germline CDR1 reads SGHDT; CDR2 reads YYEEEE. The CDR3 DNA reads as TGTGCCAGCAGAGATCGGGGAAACTATGGCTACACCTTC. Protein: CASRDRGNYGYTF.

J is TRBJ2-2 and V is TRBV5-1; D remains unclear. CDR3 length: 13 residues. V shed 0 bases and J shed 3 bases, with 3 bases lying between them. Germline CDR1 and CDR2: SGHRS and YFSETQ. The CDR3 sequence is CASSLGDTGELFF. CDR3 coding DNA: TGCGCCAGCAGCTTGGGCGACACCGGGGAGCTGTTTTTT.

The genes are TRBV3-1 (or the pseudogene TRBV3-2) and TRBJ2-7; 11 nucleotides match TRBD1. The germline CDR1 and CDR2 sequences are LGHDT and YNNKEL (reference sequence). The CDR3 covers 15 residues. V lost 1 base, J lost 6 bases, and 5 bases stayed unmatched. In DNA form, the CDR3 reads TGTGCCAGCAGCCAAGGGGCCGGGACAGGGGGCGAGCAGTACTTC. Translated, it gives CASSQGAGTGGEQYF.

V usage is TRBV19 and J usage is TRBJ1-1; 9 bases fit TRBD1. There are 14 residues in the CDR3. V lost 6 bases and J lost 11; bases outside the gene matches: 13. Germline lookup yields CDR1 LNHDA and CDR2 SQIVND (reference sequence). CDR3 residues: CASRSSRGQGMAFF. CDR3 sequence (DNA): TGTGCCAGTAGATCCTCACGGGGACAGGGAATGGCTTTCTTT.

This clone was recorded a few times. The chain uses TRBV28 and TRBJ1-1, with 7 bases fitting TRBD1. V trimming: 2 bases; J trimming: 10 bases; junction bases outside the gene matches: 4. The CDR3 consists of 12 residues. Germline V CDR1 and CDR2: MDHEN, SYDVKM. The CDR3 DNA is TGTGCCAGCAGTTTAAAGGACAGGAGAGCTTTCTTT. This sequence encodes CASSLKDRRAFF.